This TCR beta chain was recorded in a study of T cell responses to AZD1222 COVID-19 vaccine. Produced via immunoSEQ multiplex PCR; TCRdb's table is partial and in-frame only. This table holds roughly 110,000 clones, approximately 93% found once. Trimming removed 0 bases at V and 7 bases at J, with 11 bases between. CDR1 is SGHRS, CDR2 YFSETQ, per germline. The CDR3 length is 14 residues. Material: peripheral blood, obtained on day 0 of AZD1222 vaccination. The V call is TRBV5-1, the J call TRBJ2-1; unclear D gene. This clonotype originated in an adult in good health. CDR3 sequence (DNA): TGCGCCAGCAGCTTGGTCGCCGACGGGAATGAGCAGTTCTTC. Translation: CASSLVADGNEQFF. Filled out from reference TRBV5-1 and TRBJ2-1, the complete variable domain reads KAGVTQTPRYLIKTRGQQVTLSCSPISGHRSVSWYQQTPGQGLQFLFEYFSETQRNKGNFPGRFSGRQFSNSRSEMNVSTLELGDSALYLCASSLVADGNEQFFGPGTRLTVL.